The entry below describes one T cell receptor beta chain. Antigen: not known. This record belongs to a study of T cell responses to AZD1222 COVID-19 vaccine. Profiled with immunoSEQ multiplex PCR; TCRdb holds only in-frame clones, not every one. The sample lists around 170,000 clones, just over 90% occurring once. Notes on the study in general: Clonal diversity may have been underestimated, and the donors were mostly white British, with more females than males. AZD1222 recipients seropositive at baseline numbered only five or six. When two AZD1222 doses had been given, Spike-specific TCR breadth and depth rose. Targets within unmutated variant regions were reportedly found for nearly half of spike-specific TCRs.

CDR1 and CDR2 from the germline V gene are SQVTM and ANQGSEA. This CDR3 is 13 amino acids long. V shed 7 bases and J shed 4 bases, with 16 bases lying between them. This specimen consisted of peripheral blood, obtained on day 0 of AZD1222 vaccination. This sequence joins TRBV29-1 and TRBJ2-5; a weak D match, TRBD1 (5 bases). This TCR derives from an adult in good health. The CDR3 loop is CSAYFRVGETQYF. The CDR3 DNA sequence: TGCAGCGCCTACTTCAGGGTCGGAGAGACCCAGTACTTC.